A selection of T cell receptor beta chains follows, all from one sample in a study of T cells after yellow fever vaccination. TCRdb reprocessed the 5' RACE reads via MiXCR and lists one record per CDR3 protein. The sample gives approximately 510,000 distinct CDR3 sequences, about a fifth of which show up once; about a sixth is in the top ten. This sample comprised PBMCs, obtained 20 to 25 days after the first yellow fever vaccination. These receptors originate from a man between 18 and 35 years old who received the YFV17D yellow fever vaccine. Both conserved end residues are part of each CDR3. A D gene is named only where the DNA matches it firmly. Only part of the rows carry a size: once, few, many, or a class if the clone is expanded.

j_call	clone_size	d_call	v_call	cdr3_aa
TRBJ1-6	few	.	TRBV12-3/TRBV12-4	CASSLSGRNSPLHF
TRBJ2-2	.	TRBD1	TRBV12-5	CASGIPNRGLGELFF
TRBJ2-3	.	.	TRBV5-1	CASSLVEGAGDTQYF
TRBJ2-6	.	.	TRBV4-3	CASSQFPGPSGANVLTF
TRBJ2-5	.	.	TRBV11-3	CASRAGPEETQYF
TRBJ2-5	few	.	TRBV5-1	CASSLKGETQYF
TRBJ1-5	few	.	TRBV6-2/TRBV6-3	CASSHQYQPQHF
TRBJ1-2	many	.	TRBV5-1	CASSLVSGTPNLYGYTF
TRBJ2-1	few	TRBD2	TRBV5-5	CASSVSGGAYNEQFF
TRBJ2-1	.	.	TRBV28	CASTYYDEQFF
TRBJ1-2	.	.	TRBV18	CASSPPNPDGYTF
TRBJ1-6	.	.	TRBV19	CASKDVGIYNSPLHF
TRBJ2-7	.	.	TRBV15	CATSSQDRTSYEQYF
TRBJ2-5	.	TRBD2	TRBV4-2	CASSREYTTGGKETQYF
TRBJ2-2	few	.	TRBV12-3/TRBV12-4	CASSFTVNTGELFF
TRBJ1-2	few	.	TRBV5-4	CASSLGQGGGYGYTF
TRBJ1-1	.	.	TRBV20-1	CSASDAGGGTEAFF
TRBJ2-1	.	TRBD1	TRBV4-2	CASSKTGTGHNEQFF
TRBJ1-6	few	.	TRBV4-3	CASSQDTGSNSPLHF
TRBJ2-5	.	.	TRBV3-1	CASSQDTMRTIQETQYF
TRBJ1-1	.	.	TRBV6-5	CASSLQSGGKYRNTEAFF
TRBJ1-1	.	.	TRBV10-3	CAISASEGKRWGTEAFF
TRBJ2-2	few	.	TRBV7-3	CASSLNMGVGELFF
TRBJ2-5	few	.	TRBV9	CASSVGPGLAQETQYF
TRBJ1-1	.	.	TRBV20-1	CSAARGGVVTEAFF
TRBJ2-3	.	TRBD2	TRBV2	CASSPRSGDWSTQYF
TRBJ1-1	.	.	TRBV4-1	CASRPSRQATEAFF
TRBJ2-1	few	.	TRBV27	CASKFYTDNEQFF
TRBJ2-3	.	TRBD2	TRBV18	CASSPLSLAGIDTQYF
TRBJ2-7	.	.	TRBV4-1	CASSQDPKGSSLYEQYF
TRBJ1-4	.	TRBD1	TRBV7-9	CASSSGTGLLKLFF
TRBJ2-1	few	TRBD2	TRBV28	CASRGAGSSYNEQFF
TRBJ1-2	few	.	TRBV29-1	CSVDGGADRYTF
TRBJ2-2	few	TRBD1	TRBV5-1	CASNIRQGRGGELFF
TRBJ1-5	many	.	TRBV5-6	CASSLVGGRDQPQHF
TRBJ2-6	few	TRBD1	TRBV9	CASSGDRGGESGANVLTF
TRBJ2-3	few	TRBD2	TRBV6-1	CASSRAGGITDTQYF
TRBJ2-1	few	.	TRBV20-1	CSADPMDSLDNNEQFF
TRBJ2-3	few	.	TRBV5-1	CASSLGGVADTQYF
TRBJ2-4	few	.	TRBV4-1	CASSQERTAQYF
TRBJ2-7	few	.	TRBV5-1	CASSLRPWDEQYF
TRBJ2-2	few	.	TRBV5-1	CASSLRGFTGELFF
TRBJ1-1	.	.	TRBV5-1	CASSSDPQGGGTEAFF
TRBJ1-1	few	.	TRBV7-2	CASSVTGGMNTEAFF
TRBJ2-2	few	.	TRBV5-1	CASSHRADTGELFF